The present TCR beta chain was sequenced within a study of blood T cell repertoires in COVID-19. The overall study: Sources were T cells, B-cell-depleted T cells, or PBMCs; the material itself was cDNA or gDNA.

Only in-frame clones appear in the TCRdb table, and some are missing; sequencing was by immunoSEQ multiplex PCR. The data show under 300,000 clones, 85% to 90% seen once. This clonotype was obtained from a woman aged 55-70 years with COVID-19, enrolled during active disease. The specimen sequenced was peripheral blood.

CDR3 nucleotide sequence: TGTGCCAGCAGCTCAACCAGAACCTGGACGGGGGTTAATGAAAAACTGTTTTTT. It translates to CASSSTRTWTGVNEKLFF. The chain uses TRBV7-8 and TRBJ1-4; D is perhaps TRBD1 (5 bases). The V gene's germline CDR1 is SGHVS and CDR2 FQNEAQ. The CDR3 sequence is 18 residues long. Trimming took 4 bases from V and 4 from J, leaving 22 bases between them.